The source of this TCR beta chain is a study of cytomegalovirus exposure and HLA in healthy donors. Donors sampled were nominally healthy, though unrecorded immune exposures were likely. Study-wide results and limits: For most TCR beta V segments, an earlier analysis put the productive rate at about 87% or about 30% of the time. Cytomegalovirus association was assigned to approximately 160 TCR beta chains. CMV serostatus was the sole immune exposure information available.

Primers for the PCR totalled 60 Vbeta and 13 Jbeta. Sequencing used immunoSEQ multiplex PCR; TCRdb keeps in-frame clones, though not all of them. The data contain 150,000 or so clones, approximately 77% of them seen just once; the ten biggest clones take up roughly 2%. The CDR3 consists of 14 residues. J lost 8 bases, V lost 3 bases, and 5 bases had no gene match. Per germline, CDR1 MDHEN and CDR2 SYDVKM. Comment on this clone: Its target is unknown.

The specimen sequenced was PBMCs. The clonotype comes from a man in his fifties in good health and CMV-seropositive. The V call is TRBV28, the J call TRBJ1-4; 8 nucleotides align to TRBD1. The CDR3 region has the DNA TGTGCCAGCAGTTTCTCGACAGGGGTAGAAAAACTGTTTTTT. This gives the protein CASSFSTGVEKLFF.